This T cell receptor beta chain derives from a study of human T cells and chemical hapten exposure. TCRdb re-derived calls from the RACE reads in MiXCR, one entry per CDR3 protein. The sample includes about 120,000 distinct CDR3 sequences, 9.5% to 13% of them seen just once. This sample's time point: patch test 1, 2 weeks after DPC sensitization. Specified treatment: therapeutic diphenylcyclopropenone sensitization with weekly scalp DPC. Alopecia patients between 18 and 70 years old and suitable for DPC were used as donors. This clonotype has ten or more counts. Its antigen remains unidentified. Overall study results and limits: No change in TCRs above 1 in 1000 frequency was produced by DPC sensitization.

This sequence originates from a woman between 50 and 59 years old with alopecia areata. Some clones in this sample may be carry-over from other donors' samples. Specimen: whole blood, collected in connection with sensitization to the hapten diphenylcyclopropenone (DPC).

This CDR3 reads CASSPNLGRYNEQFF. CDR3 sequence (DNA): TGTGCCAGCTCACCAAATTTGGGCCGATACAATGAGCAGTTCTTC. The rearrangement joins TRBV18 to TRBJ2-1; the D is unclear. The CDR3 spans 15 residues. The germline CDR1 and CDR2 sequences are KGHSH and LQKENI. Trimming took 2 bases from V and 4 from J, leaving 12 bases between them.